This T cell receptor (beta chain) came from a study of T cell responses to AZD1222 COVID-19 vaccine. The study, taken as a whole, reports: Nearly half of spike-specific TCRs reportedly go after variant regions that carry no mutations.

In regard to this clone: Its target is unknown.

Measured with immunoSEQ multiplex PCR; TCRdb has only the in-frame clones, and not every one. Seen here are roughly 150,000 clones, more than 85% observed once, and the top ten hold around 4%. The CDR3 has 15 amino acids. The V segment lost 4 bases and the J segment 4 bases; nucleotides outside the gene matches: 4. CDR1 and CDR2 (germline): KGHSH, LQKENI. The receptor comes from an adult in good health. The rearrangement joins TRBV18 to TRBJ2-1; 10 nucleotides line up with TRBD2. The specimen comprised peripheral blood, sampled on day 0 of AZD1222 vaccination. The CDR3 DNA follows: TGTGCCAGCTCACTCACTAGCGGGAATTACAATGAGCAGTTCTTC. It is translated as CASSLTSGNYNEQFF.